These T cell receptor beta chains were read from a single sample in a study of blood T cell repertoires in COVID-19. This table comes from immunoSEQ multiplex PCR, and its TCRdb copy is limited to in-frame clones, with some not included. The data show 280,000 or so clones, 88% seen once. The sequencing input was peripheral blood. These receptors all stem from a man aged 18 to 29 with active or convalescent COVID-19. The CDR3 runs from the conserved cysteine through the conserved F or W. D genes are given only for firm matches. Only part of the rows carry a size: once, few, many, or a class if the clone is expanded.

J	D	size	V	DNA	CDR3
TRBJ1-1	TRBD1	.	TRBV2	TGTGCCAGCAGTGAGGACAGGGAGAACACTGAAGCTTTCTTT	CASSEDRENTEAFF
TRBJ2-2	.	.	TRBV24-1	TGTGCCACCAGCCGCGACACCGGGGAGCTGTTTTTT	CATSRDTGELFF
TRBJ2-1	TRBD1	once	TRBV7-9	TGTGCCAGCAGCCCCCGGGACAGGGTGGGTTACAATGAGCAGTTCTTC	CASSPRDRVGYNEQFF
TRBJ2-7	TRBD2	.	TRBV9	TGTGCCAGCAGCGTAGAGGGACTAGCGGGGGGCTTGGAGCAGTACTTC	CASSVEGLAGGLEQYF
TRBJ2-2	.	.	TRBV6-5	TGTGCCAGCAGTTCAACAGGGCCGGCAAACACCGGGGAGCTGTTTTTT	CASSSTGPANTGELFF
TRBJ1-2	TRBD1	few	TRBV28	TGTGCCAGCAGTCCAGGGGGTGGCTACACCTTC	CASSPGGGYTF
TRBJ1-2	.	.	TRBV12-3/TRBV12-4	TGTGCCAGCAGTTATATCTATGGCTACACCTTC	CASSYIYGYTF
TRBJ1-1	TRBD1	once	TRBV5-1	TGCGCCAGCAGCCAGACAGGGTTTGGGAACACTGAAGCTTTCTTT	CASSQTGFGNTEAFF
TRBJ2-5	.	.	TRBV12-5	TGTGCTAGTGGTTCGACCACGAACAGGGCTGGCGAGACCCAGTACTTC	CASGSTTNRAGETQYF
TRBJ1-4	TRBD1	.	TRBV4-3	TGCGCCAGCAGCCAAGCCTGGACAGGTTCTAATGAAAAACTGTTTTTT	CASSQAWTGSNEKLFF
TRBJ1-2	TRBD1	.	TRBV6-6	TGTGCCACCCCGGGCAGGGGGCGCGGGAACTATGGCTACACCTTC	CATPGRGRGNYGYTF
TRBJ1-5	.	.	TRBV15	TGTGCCACCGCAATAGGGGGGGTCAGGCAGCCCCAGCATTTT	CATAIGGVRQPQHF
TRBJ1-1	TRBD1	.	TRBV4-3	TGCGCCAGCAGCCCTGACAGGGGGAACACTGAAGCTTTCTTT	CASSPDRGNTEAFF
TRBJ1-5	.	once	TRBV4-1	TGCGCCAGCAGCCAGACCCACGGGGTCGATAGCAATCAGCCCCAGCATTTT	CASSQTHGVDSNQPQHF
TRBJ2-1	TRBD2	.	TRBV19	TGTGCCAGTAGTCCCGGGACTAGTTACAATGAGCAGTTCTTC	CASSPGTSYNEQFF
TRBJ2-5	TRBD1	.	TRBV19	TGTGCCAGTAAGACACACAGGGGGCAGGAGACCCAGTACTTC	CASKTHRGQETQYF
TRBJ1-1	.	.	TRBV4-1	TGCGCCAGCAGCCAGGGAGTCCTGAACACTGAAGCTTTCTTT	CASSQGVLNTEAFF
TRBJ1-5	.	.	TRBV29-1	TGCAGTGCCCTACGTTCCGACAATCAGCCCCAGCATTTT	CSALRSDNQPQHF
TRBJ1-3	TRBD1	.	TRBV6-5	TGTGCCAGCAGTCCGGGACAGAGAAACACCATATATTTT	CASSPGQRNTIYF
TRBJ2-1	TRBD2	once	TRBV10-3	TGTGCCATCAGTGAGTCCTTAGCGGGGGATGAGCAGTTCTTC	CAISESLAGDEQFF